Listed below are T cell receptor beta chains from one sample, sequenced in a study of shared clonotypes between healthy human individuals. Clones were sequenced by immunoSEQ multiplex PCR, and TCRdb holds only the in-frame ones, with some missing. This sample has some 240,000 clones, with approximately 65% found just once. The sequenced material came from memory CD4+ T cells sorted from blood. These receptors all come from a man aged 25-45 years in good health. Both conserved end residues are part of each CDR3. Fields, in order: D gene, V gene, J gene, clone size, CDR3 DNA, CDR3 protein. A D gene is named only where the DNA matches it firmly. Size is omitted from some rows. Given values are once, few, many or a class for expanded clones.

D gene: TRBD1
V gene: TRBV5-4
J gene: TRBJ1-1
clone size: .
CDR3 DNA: TGTGCCAGCAGCACGGGACAGGGAAAGTCCTCTGAAGCTTTCTTT
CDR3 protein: CASSTGQGKSSEAFF

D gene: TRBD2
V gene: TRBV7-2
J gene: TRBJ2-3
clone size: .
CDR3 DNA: TGTGCCAGCAGCCGACATAGGACTAGCGGGACCTCCGCGGATACGCAGTATTTT
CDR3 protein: CASSRHRTSGTSADTQYF

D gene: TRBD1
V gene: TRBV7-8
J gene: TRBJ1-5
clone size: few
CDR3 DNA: TGTGCCAGCAGCCGGACAGGGGCCGAGCCCCAGCATTTT
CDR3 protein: CASSRTGAEPQHF

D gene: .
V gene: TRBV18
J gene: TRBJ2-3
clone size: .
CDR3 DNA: TGTGCCAGCTCACCACCCTCGTCCACAGATACGCAGTATTTT
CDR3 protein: CASSPPSSTDTQYF

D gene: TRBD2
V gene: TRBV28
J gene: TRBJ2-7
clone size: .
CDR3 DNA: TGTGCCAGCAGGCCACCGGGGGGCTCCTACGAGCAGTACTTC
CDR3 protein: CASRPPGGSYEQYF

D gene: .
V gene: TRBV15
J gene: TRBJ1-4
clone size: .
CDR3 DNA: TGTGCCACCAGCAGAGAGGCCGGAGCAACTAATGAAAAACTGTTTTTT
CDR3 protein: CATSREAGATNEKLFF

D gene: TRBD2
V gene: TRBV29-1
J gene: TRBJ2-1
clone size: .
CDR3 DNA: TGCAGCGCTCCAGCTAGCGGGATAGTGAATGAGCAGTTCTTC
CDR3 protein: CSAPASGIVNEQFF

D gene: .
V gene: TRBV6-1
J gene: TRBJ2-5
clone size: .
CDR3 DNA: TGTGCCAGCAGTGAATGGGCAGTCCAAGAGACCCAGTACTTC
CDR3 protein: CASSEWAVQETQYF

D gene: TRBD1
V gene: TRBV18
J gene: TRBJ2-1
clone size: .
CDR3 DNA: TGTGCCAGCTCAGGAATGCCGGGACAGGGGTCCTACAATGAGCAGTTCTTC
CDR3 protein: CASSGMPGQGSYNEQFF

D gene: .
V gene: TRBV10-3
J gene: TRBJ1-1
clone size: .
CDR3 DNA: TGTGCCATCAGTGAGTCCCAGGGGATGAACACTGAAGCTTTCTTT
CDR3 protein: CAISESQGMNTEAFF

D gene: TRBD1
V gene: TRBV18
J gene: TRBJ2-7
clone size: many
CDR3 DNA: TGTGCCAGCTCACCGTGGGGACAGGGGAGTGGAAAGCAGTACTTC
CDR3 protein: CASSPWGQGSGKQYF

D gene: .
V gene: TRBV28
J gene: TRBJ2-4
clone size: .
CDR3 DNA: TGTGCCAGCCAGGGGAAAATGTCAGGCAAAAACATTCAGTACTTC
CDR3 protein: CASQGKMSGKNIQYF

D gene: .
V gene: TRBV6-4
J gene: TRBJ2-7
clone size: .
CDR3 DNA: TGTGCCAGCAGTGACTCGTGGAGATATTGCTCCTACGAGCAGTACTTC
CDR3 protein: CASSDSWRYCSYEQYF

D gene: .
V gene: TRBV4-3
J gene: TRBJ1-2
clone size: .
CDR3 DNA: TGCGCCAGCAGCCAAGAATGGACCAGGACCTATGGCTACACCTTC
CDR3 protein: CASSQEWTRTYGYTF

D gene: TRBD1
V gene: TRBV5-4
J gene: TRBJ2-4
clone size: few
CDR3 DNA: TGTGCCAGCAGCTTGCGGGGACAGGAAAACATTCAGTACTTC
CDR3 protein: CASSLRGQENIQYF

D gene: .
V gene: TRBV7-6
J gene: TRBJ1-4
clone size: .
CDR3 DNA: TGTGCCAGCAGCTTAGGTGATAAGGGTGAAAAACTGTTTTTT
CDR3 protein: CASSLGDKGEKLFF

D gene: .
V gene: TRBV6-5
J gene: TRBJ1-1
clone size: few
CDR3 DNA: TGTGCCAGCAGTTACTTGGGGACTGAAGCTTTCTTT
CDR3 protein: CASSYLGTEAFF

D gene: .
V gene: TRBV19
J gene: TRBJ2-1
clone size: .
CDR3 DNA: TGTGCCAGTATTTCGGAAGGGAACTACAATGAGCAGTTCTTC
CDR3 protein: CASISEGNYNEQFF

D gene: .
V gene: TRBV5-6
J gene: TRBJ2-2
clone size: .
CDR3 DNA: TGTGCCAGCAGGAGGGGGTTACTCGGGGAGCTGTTTTTT
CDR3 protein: CASRRGLLGELFF

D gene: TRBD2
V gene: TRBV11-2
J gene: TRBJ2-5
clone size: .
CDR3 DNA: TGTGCCAGCAGCCTGTTGTTGGGAGGGCCGTATGAGACCCAGTACTTC
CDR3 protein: CASSLLLGGPYETQYF

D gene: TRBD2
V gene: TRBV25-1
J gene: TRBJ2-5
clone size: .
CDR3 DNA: TGTGCCCGTCTTGTCCCACGTGGGGCTAGCGGGAGGGAAGAGACCCAGTACTTC
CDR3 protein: CARLVPRGASGREETQYF

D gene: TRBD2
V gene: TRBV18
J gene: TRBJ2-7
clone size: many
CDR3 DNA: TGTGCCAGCTCACCCACGCCGGGGGGGTACCAGGCCTACGAGCAGTACTTC
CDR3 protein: CASSPTPGGYQAYEQYF

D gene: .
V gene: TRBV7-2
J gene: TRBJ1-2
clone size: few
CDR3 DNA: TGTGCCAGCATCATAGACGGGTTCTATGGCTACACCTTC
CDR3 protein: CASIIDGFYGYTF

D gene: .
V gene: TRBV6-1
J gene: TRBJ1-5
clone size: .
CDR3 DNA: TGTGCCAGCAGGAACAGTGGTTACGGCAATCAGCCCCAGCATTTT
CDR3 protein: CASRNSGYGNQPQHF

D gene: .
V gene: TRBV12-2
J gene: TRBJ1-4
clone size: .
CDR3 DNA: TGTGCAAGTCGCTCACCCAGGTGGGGTGAAAAACTGTTTTTT
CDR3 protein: CASRSPRWGEKLFF

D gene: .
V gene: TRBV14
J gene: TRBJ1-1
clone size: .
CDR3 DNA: TGTGCCAGCAGCCAAGATCGGTTCACGGAAGCTTTCTTT
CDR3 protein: CASSQDRFTEAFF

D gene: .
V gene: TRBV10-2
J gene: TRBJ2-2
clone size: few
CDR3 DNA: TGCGCCAGCAGTGAACAAACTCTGAACACCGGGGAGCTGTTTTTT
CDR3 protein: CASSEQTLNTGELFF

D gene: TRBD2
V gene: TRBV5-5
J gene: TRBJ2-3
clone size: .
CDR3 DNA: TGTGCCAGCGGCGGGAGTGGGGGCACAGATACGCAGTATTTT
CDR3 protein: CASGGSGGTDTQYF

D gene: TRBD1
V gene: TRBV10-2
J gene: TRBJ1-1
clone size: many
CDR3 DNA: TGCGCCAGCGGAGAGTTAGTGACAGGGACCACTACTGCTTTCTTT
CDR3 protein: CASGELVTGTTTAFF